A selection of T cell receptor beta chains follows, all from one sample in a study of blood T cells in healthy people across ages. Each CDR3 protein is one row after TCRdb ran MiXCR on the 5' RACE reads. The sample includes approximately 1,700,000 distinct CDR3 sequences, roughly two fifths of them seen just once. The source material was blood. These receptors were collected from a human donor in good health. The CDR3 runs from the conserved cysteine through the conserved F or W. D genes are given only for firm matches.

cdr3_length: 14; d_call: .; j_call: TRBJ2-5; v_call: TRBV20-1; cdr3_aa: CSARQDIQQETQYF
cdr3_length: 16; d_call: .; j_call: TRBJ1-6; v_call: TRBV4-1; cdr3_aa: CASSQVGGSYNSPLHF
cdr3_length: 13; d_call: .; j_call: TRBJ2-5; v_call: TRBV29-1; cdr3_aa: CSVGRDSGETQYF
cdr3_length: 18; d_call: .; j_call: TRBJ2-5; v_call: TRBV5-5; cdr3_aa: CASSQAEWIGPDTGTQYF
cdr3_length: 14; d_call: .; j_call: TRBJ2-7; v_call: TRBV11-1; cdr3_aa: CASSPDDTDYEQYF
cdr3_length: 16; d_call: .; j_call: TRBJ2-1; v_call: TRBV12-5; cdr3_aa: CASGLVLGSSYNEQFF
cdr3_length: 13; d_call: TRBD1; j_call: TRBJ1-2; v_call: TRBV20-1; cdr3_aa: CSALPGTGAGYTF
cdr3_length: 14; d_call: .; j_call: TRBJ1-1; v_call: TRBV12-3/TRBV12-4; cdr3_aa: CASSLRQMNTEAFF
cdr3_length: 14; d_call: TRBD1; j_call: TRBJ2-2; v_call: TRBV20-1; cdr3_aa: CSGQGDLNTGELFF
cdr3_length: 16; d_call: TRBD2; j_call: TRBJ2-1; v_call: TRBV11-3; cdr3_aa: CASSPRTSGDPNEQFF
cdr3_length: 15; d_call: .; j_call: TRBJ1-1; v_call: TRBV28; cdr3_aa: CASSLLTRFNTEAFF
cdr3_length: 13; d_call: .; j_call: TRBJ2-7; v_call: TRBV20-1; cdr3_aa: CSATTEVSYEQYF
cdr3_length: 13; d_call: TRBD2; j_call: TRBJ2-3; v_call: TRBV29-1; cdr3_aa: CSVERGGIDTQYF
cdr3_length: 12; d_call: .; j_call: TRBJ1-5; v_call: TRBV30; cdr3_aa: CAWSVLGQPQHF
cdr3_length: 12; d_call: .; j_call: TRBJ1-2; v_call: TRBV20-1; cdr3_aa: CSAPRGWGGYTF
cdr3_length: 15; d_call: .; j_call: TRBJ2-3; v_call: TRBV20-1; cdr3_aa: CSARRSGLVGGTQYF
cdr3_length: 16; d_call: TRBD2; j_call: TRBJ2-3; v_call: TRBV12-3/TRBV12-4; cdr3_aa: CASRSGTSGIADTQYF
cdr3_length: 13; d_call: .; j_call: TRBJ1-1; v_call: TRBV4-1; cdr3_aa: CASSQVTATEAFF
cdr3_length: 14; d_call: .; j_call: TRBJ1-6; v_call: TRBV12-3/TRBV12-4; cdr3_aa: CASSRTAGNSPLHF
cdr3_length: 14; d_call: TRBD2; j_call: .; v_call: TRBV13; cdr3_aa: CASSLAGGRLEQYF
cdr3_length: 13; d_call: .; j_call: TRBJ2-2; v_call: TRBV9; cdr3_aa: CASSVGSTGELFF
cdr3_length: 14; d_call: .; j_call: TRBJ2-3; v_call: TRBV7-2; cdr3_aa: CASSFPARTDTQYF
cdr3_length: 14; d_call: .; j_call: TRBJ2-3; v_call: TRBV7-2; cdr3_aa: CASSSLLTTDTQYF
cdr3_length: 15; d_call: .; j_call: TRBJ1-6; v_call: TRBV11-1; cdr3_aa: CASSLELAANSPLHF
cdr3_length: 13; d_call: TRBD1; j_call: TRBJ1-5; v_call: TRBV20-1; cdr3_aa: CSAPGGGGQPQHF
cdr3_length: 18; d_call: .; j_call: TRBJ1-5; v_call: TRBV20-1; cdr3_aa: CSAIKYVDRWVGGQPQHF
cdr3_length: 16; d_call: TRBD1; j_call: TRBJ1-2; v_call: TRBV6-6; cdr3_aa: CATLGQDPPEVYGYTF
cdr3_length: 16; d_call: .; j_call: TRBJ2-7; v_call: TRBV15; cdr3_aa: CATSRDLVARSYEQYF
cdr3_length: 17; d_call: TRBD1; j_call: TRBJ2-4; v_call: TRBV6-2/TRBV6-3; cdr3_aa: CASSYSRTGLAKNIQYF